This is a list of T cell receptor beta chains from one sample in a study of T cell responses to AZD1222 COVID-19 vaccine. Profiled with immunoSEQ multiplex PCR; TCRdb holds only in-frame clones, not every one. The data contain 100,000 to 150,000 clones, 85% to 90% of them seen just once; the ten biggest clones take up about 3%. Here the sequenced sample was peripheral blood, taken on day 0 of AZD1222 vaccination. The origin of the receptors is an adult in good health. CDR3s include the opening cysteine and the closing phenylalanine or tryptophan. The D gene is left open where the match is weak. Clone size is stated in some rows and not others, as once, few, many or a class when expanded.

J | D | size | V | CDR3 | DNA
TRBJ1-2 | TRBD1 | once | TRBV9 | CASSVSQGVGGYTF | TGTGCCAGCAGCGTTTCCCAGGGGGTTGGAGGCTACACCTTC
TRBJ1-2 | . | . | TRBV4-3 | CASSQDLGSLNYGYTF | TGCGCCAGCAGCCAAGATCTCGGCAGTCTTAACTATGGCTACACCTTC
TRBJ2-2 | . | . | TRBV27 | CASKLVDTGELFF | TGTGCCAGCAAACTAGTAGACACCGGGGAGCTGTTTTTT
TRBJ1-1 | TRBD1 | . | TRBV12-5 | CASGLGQGRITEAFF | TGTGCTAGTGGTCTAGGACAGGGAAGAATCACTGAAGCTTTCTTT
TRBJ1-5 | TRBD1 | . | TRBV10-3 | CAISEFGGRGLDQPQHF | TGTGCCATCAGTGAGTTTGGGGGCAGGGGGTTGGATCAGCCCCAGCATTTT
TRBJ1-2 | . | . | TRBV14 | CASSQEAAHNYGYTF | TGTGCCAGCAGCCAAGAGGCAGCGCATAACTATGGCTACACCTTC
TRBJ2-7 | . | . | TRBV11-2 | CASSPISSYEQYF | TGTGCCAGCAGCCCGATTAGCTCCTACGAGCAGTACTTC
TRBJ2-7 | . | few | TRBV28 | CASLDLRGEQYF | TGTGCCAGCCTTGATCTGAGGGGCGAGCAGTACTTC
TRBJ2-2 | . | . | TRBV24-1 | CATSEGAGVLAGELFF | TGTGCCACCAGTGAAGGGGCAGGGGTACTAGCGGGGGAGCTGTTTTTT
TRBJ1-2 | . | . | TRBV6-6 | CASSYGQLRGYGYTF | TGTGCCAGCAGTTACGGACAGTTAAGGGGGTATGGCTACACCTTC
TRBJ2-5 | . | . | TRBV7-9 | CASSFTETQYF | TGTGCCAGCAGCTTCACAGAGACCCAGTACTTC
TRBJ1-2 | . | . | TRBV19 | CASSIATPRNYGYTF | TGTGCCAGTAGTATTGCGACACCACGTAACTATGGCTACACCTTC
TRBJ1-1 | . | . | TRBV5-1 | CASSRAGPSFPTEAFF | TGCGCCAGCAGCCGGGCGGGGCCCAGCTTCCCTACTGAAGCTTTCTTT
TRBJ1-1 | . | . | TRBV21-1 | CASSFIGGWVMNTEAFF | TGTGCCAGCAGCTTCATCGGGGGATGGGTAATGAACACTGAAGCTTTCTTT
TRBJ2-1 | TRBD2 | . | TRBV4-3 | CASSQDRPGGPLNEQFF | TGCGCCAGCAGCCAAGATCGGCCGGGAGGGCCCCTAAATGAGCAGTTCTTC
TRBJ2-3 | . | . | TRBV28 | CASRGGGDGSDTQYF | TGTGCCAGCAGGGGAGGGGGCGATGGGTCAGATACGCAGTATTTT
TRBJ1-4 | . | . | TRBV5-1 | CASSRQSNEKLFF | TGCGCCAGCAGTAGACAGTCTAATGAAAAACTGTTTTTT
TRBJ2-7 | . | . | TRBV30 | CAWTGKYF | TGTGCCTGGACAGGGAAGTACTTC
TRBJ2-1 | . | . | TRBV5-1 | CASSLGQMSNEQFF | TGCGCCAGCAGCTTGGGACAGATGAGCAATGAGCAGTTCTTC
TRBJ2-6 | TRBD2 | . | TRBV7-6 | CASSSYTTAGAGANVLTF | TGTGCCAGCAGCTCCTATACCACCGCGGGGGCTGGGGCCAACGTCCTGACTTTC